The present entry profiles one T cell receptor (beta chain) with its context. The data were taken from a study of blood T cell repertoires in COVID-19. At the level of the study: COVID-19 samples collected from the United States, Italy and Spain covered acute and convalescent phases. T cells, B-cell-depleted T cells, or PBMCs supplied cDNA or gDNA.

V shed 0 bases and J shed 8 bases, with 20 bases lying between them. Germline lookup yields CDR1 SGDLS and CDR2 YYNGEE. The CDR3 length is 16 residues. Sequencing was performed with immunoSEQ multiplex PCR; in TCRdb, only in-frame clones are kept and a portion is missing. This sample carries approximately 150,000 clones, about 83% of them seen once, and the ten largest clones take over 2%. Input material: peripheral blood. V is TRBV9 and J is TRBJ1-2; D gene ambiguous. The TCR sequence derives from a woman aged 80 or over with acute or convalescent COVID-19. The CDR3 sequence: CASSVVSDPLYRGYTF. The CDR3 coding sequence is TGTGCCAGCAGCGTAGTCAGCGACCCCCTCTATAGGGGCTACACCTTC.